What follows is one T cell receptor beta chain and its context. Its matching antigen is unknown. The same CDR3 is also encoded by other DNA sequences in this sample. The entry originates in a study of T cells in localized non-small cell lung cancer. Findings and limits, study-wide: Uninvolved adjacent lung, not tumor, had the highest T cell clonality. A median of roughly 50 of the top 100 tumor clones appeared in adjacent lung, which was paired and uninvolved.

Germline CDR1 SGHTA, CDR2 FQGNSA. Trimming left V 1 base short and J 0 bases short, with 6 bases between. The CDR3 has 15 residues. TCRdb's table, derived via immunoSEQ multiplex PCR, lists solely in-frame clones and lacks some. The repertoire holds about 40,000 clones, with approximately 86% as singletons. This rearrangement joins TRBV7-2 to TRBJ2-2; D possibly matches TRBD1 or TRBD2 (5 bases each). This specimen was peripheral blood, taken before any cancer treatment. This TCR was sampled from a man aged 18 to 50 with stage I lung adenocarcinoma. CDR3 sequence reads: CASSLGGANTGELFF. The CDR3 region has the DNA TGTGCCAGCAGCTTAGGAGGGGCGAACACCGGGGAGCTGTTTTTT. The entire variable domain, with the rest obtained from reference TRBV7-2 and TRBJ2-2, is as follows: GAGVSQSPSNKVTEKGKDVELRCDPISGHTALYWYRQSLGQGLEFLIYFQGNSAPDKSGLPSDRFSAERTGGSVSTLTIQRTQQEDSAVYLCASSLGGANTGELFFGEGSRLTVL.